This TCR beta chain was recovered during a study of identical twins. TCRdb redid the calling of the 5' RACE reads with MiXCR, one entry per CDR3 protein. The table has 200,000 to 300,000 distinct CDR3 sequences, roughly an eighth seen once; the top ten hold approximately 4%. Healthy Caucasian donors formed the entire cohort. About this clonotype itself: Its antigen is not known.

CDR1 is LGHDT, CDR2 YNNKEL, per germline (reference sequence). V was clipped by 1 base and J by 2 bases, with 14 bases between them. The CDR3 runs to 16 residues. Study-wide results and limits: Out-of-frame alpha sequences shared by twins were enriched for low generation probability. The study found that models underestimated out-of-frame TCR alpha sharing in monozygotic twins. Twins' surplus sharing was weaker for beta out-of-frame sequences.

A further study also used this sample, focusing on yellow fever vaccine responses in identical twins.

The V gene is TRBV3-1, the J gene TRBJ2-5, with a weak D call TRBD1 (5 bases). The sequence was collected from a woman younger than 30 in good health. Sample: memory (CD45RO+) T cells sorted from blood. The DNA of the CDR3 is TGTGCCAGCAGCCAAGCGCTGGCAGGGCTTCAAGAGACCCAGTACTTC. Translation gives CASSQALAGLQETQYF.